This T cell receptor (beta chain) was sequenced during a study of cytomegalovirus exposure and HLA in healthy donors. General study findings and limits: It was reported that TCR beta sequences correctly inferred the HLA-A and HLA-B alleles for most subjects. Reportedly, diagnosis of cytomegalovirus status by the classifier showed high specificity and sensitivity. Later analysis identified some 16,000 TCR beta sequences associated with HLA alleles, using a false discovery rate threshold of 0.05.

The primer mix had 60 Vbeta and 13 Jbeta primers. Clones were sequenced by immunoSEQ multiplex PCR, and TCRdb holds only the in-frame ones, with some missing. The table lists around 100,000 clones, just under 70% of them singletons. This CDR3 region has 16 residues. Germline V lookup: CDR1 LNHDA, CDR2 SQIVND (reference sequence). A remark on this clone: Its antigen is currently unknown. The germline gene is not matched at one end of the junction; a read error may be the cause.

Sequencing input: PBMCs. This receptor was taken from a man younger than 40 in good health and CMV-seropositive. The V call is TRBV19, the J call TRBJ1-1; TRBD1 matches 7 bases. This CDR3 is CTSKRQGLGLNTEAFF. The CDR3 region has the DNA TGTACCAGTAAGCGACAGGGTTTGGGCCTTAACACTGAAGCTTTCTTT.